The subject of this entry is one T cell receptor beta chain. Its antigen is currently unknown. Trimming removed 0 bases from V and 0 bases from J, with 21 bases in between. CDR1 MGHRA and CDR2 YSYEKL come from the germline V gene. This CDR3 spans 19 amino acids. The PCR made use of 60 Vbeta and 13 Jbeta primers. TCRdb keeps only in-frame clones here, not all; method: immunoSEQ multiplex PCR. The sample holds tens of thousands of clones, roughly 75% seen once. The sample originates from a study of cytomegalovirus exposure and HLA in healthy donors. General observations from the study: Later on, an analysis showed TCR association rates differing by HLA locus, with DRB1 the most and HLA-C the fewest.

The sequence was collected from a man in his 60s in good health and CMV-seropositive. The sample comprised PBMCs. This rearrangement joins TRBV4-1 to TRBJ2-7, with D perhaps matching TRBD2 (6 bases). The CDR3: CASSQEATLFRDFSYEQYF. CDR3 sequence (DNA): TGCGCCAGCAGCCAAGAAGCCACCCTTTTCCGGGACTTCTCCTACGAGCAGTACTTC.